Ten or more counts support the clone carrying this T cell receptor beta chain. Its cognate antigen is unknown. CDR1 is SGHNT, CDR2 YYREEE, per germline (reference sequence). J was trimmed by 5 bases and V by 3 bases; bases with no gene match: 7. This CDR3 has 15 residues. A constant-region primer primed TCR beta cDNA synthesis from 500 ng of total RNA. Libraries for TCR beta were built through three nested multiplex PCR rounds, which together made up a slightly modified ARM-PCR procedure. The opening two PCR rounds, around 11 cycles each, paired TRBV1-TRBV30 forward primers with a C-beta reverse primer. Each CDR3 protein gets one entry after TCRdb re-called the multiplex PCR reads with MiXCR. The data hold tens of thousands of distinct CDR3 sequences, with approximately 77% observed a single time. The sample comes from a study of tumor-infiltrating lymphocytes in primary liver carcinoma. Across the study: Samples yielded about 3.65 to 7.5 million productive TCRbeta reads, similar across tissue types. Notes on the study in general: Overlap in tumor-adjacent and tumor-blood pairs fell below that of tumor region pairs. When set against blood, tumors had a significantly higher top-250-clone fraction (p = 0.039).

Unsorted bulk tissue of about 18-34 mg yielded co-extracted RNA and DNA. Five discrete regions of every tumor underwent sampling. This TCR was sampled from a man aged 40-50 years with primary liver carcinoma and hepatitis B virus infection. The chain is built from TRBV5-4 and TRBJ2-1; 8 bases agree with TRBD2. What was sequenced was liver tumor tissue from sampling region 1. The subset here: tumor region T1, superior pole. The CDR3 reads CASSSRGTRDNEQFF. DNA for the CDR3: TGTGCCAGCAGCTCCCGCGGGACTAGGGACAATGAGCAGTTCTTC.